This T cell receptor (beta chain) was sequenced during a study of blood T cell repertoires in COVID-19. Data came from immunoSEQ multiplex PCR; TCRdb stores just in-frame clones and leaves some out. Of about 210,000 clones detected, approximately 90% appear once; the ten largest clones hold 10%. Germline-derived CDR1 and CDR2 are SNHLY and FYNNEI. The CDR3 runs 13 residues. V was trimmed by 6 bases and J by 2 bases, leaving 11 bases between them. Participant reports of clinical history set cohort assignment. V usage is TRBV2 and J usage is TRBJ2-7; tentative D call: TRBD1 (5 bases). This clonotype was sampled from a young man with acute COVID-19. Material for sequencing was PBMCs or T cells enriched from blood (not recorded which). CDR3 DNA: TGTGCCAGCAGCGCCGACAGAACCTACGAGCAGTACTTC. This encodes CASSADRTYEQYF.